This TCR beta chain was sequenced during a study of blood T cell repertoires in COVID-19. Study overall: The United States, Italy and Spain were the sources of the acute and convalescent COVID-19 samples. T cells, B-cell-depleted T cells, or PBMCs supplied cDNA or gDNA.

Original processing notes: Reference gene primer amplification gave nucleated cell count estimates. Generated by immunoSEQ multiplex PCR, the TCRdb table keeps only in-frame clones and is missing some. V and J calls plus clone size are reproduced from that table; the DNA served to infer D and trimming. The table has over 85,000 clones, 86% seen once. This CDR3 comprises 19 residues. The germline V gene encodes CDR1 SGHRS and CDR2 YFSETQ. With V trimmed by 6 bases and J by 3 bases, 17 bases remained unmatched. The chain has TRBV5-1 and TRBJ2-1; TRBD2 agrees at 11 bases. The sequence was obtained from a man aged 55-75 years with acute or convalescent COVID-19. Specimen: peripheral blood. The CDR3 nucleotides read TGCGCCAGCAAACTATTTGGGACTAGCGGCGATCCTCTCTACAATGAGCAGTTCTTC. Its translation: CASKLFGTSGDPLYNEQFF.